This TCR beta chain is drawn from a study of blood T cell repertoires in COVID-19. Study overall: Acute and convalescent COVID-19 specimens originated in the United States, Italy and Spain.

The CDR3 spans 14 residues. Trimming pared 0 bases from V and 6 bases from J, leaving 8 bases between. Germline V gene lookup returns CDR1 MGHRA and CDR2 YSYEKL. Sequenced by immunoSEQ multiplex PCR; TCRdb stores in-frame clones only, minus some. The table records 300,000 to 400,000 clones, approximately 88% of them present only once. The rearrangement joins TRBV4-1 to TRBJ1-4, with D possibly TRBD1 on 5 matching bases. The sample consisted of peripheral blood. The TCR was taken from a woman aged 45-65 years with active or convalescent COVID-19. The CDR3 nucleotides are TGCGCCAGCAGCCAAGACAGGGTAGATGAAAAACTGTTTTTT. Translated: CASSQDRVDEKLFF.